Listed below are T cell receptor beta chains from one sample, sequenced in a study of CD4+ T cells in melanoma. The protocol was immunoSEQ multiplex PCR, while the TCRdb copy is restricted to in-frame clones and leaves out a portion. This table has 140,000 or so clones, around 90% appearing once. These receptors came from a human donor with melanoma. The CDR3 runs from the conserved cysteine through the conserved F or W. Fields, in order: J gene, V gene, CDR3 protein.

>TRBJ2-7|TRBV11-2
CASSLAGIRRGYEQYF
>TRBJ1-2|TRBV9
CASSVVPPGSPGSYTF
>TRBJ2-6|TRBV5-1
CASSPTSGVSGANVLTF
>TRBJ1-2|TRBV19
CASTPGQGGNYGYTF
>TRBJ2-2|TRBV7-9
CASSLPNRVGTGELFF
>TRBJ2-4|TRBV6-5
CASTTGGGAKNIQYF
>TRBJ2-1|TRBV10-1
CASSERGGTDEQFF
>TRBJ2-7|TRBV11-2
CASSFSLPYEQYF
>TRBJ2-5|TRBV7-8
CASSLGNRETQYF
>TRBJ2-1|TRBV6-4
CASSTLAGGPSEQFF
>TRBJ2-3|TRBV6-6
CASSYGTSDTDTQYF
>TRBJ2-2|TRBV11-3
CASSRGSLNTGELFF
>TRBJ1-4|TRBV7-9
CASSLGSGEKLFF
>TRBJ1-1|TRBV2
CASRRGQGEAFF
>TRBJ2-2|TRBV5-4
CASSLSGGAGTGELFF
>TRBJ2-3|TRBV7-8
CASSPYLKDTQYF
>TRBJ1-5|TRBV4-1
CASSHRGDSNQPQHF
>TRBJ2-3|TRBV7-8
CASSLVWDTQYF
>TRBJ2-7|TRBV7-2
CASSFTLSHEQYF
>TRBJ1-4|TRBV18
CASSSTPSPGEKLFF
>TRBJ1-3|TRBV9
CASSAADSSGNTIYF
>TRBJ2-3|TRBV6-9
CATPELAGADTQYF
>TRBJ2-7|TRBV7-9
CASSVDRGSHEQYF
>TRBJ2-5|TRBV5-1
CASSGGGGGETQYF
>TRBJ2-5|TRBV2
CASSELAGGLGTQYF
>TRBJ1-3|TRBV5-1
CASSLGTNSGNTIYF
>TRBJ1-1|TRBV5-1
CASSSGFGGTEAFF
>TRBJ1-5|TRBV6-1
CASSGARVHNQPQHF
>TRBJ1-2|TRBV7-3
CASSLMLRARYGYTF
>TRBJ2-7|TRBV18
CASSPVQGAYEQYF
>TRBJ1-6|TRBV2
CASSRQGISYNSPLHF
>TRBJ1-5|TRBV6-1
CASSEGGVRPQHF
>TRBJ2-3|TRBV4-1
CASSQERDRGLGDTQYF
>TRBJ1-1|TRBV11-2
CASSFVVNTEAFF
>TRBJ1-5|TRBV9
CASSVGTGFHQPQHF
>TRBJ1-4|TRBV5-5
CASSLPAGTTEKLFF
>TRBJ1-6|TRBV9
CASGEGGNLPLHF
>TRBJ1-1|TRBV7-2
CASSLVIQGGTEAFF
>TRBJ2-3|TRBV6-5
CASSDRGLGTDTQYF
>TRBJ2-3|TRBV7-9
CASSAGGDDTQYF
>TRBJ2-7|TRBV14
CASSQVEGYEQYF
>TRBJ1-2|TRBV18
CASSPSPF
>TRBJ1-1|TRBV7-9
CASMRNTEAFF
>TRBJ2-5|TRBV4-1
CASSSWEDQETQYF
>TRBJ1-1|TRBV10-2
CASSATGPEAFF
>TRBJ1-5|TRBV30
CAWSGGQTNQPQHF
>TRBJ2-3|TRBV5-1
CASIRGGASTDTQYF
>TRBJ1-4|TRBV6-5
CASSYKRTGGYEKLFF
>TRBJ2-1|TRBV2
CASRTGTSDYNEQFF
>TRBJ1-1|TRBV5-1
CASSSAGRSTEAFF
>TRBJ1-2|TRBV5-1
CASSLGSSGNYGYTF